The rows below give T cell receptor beta chains drawn from one sample of a study of T cells in Graves' hyperthyroidism and ophthalmopathy. Each CDR3 protein is one row after TCRdb ran MiXCR on the multiplex PCR reads. This sample has approximately 200,000 distinct CDR3 sequences, with about 17% found just once. The sample taken for sequencing was blood. These receptor sequences come from a man aged 40-55 years with Graves' hyperthyroidism. CDR3s include the opening cysteine and the closing phenylalanine or tryptophan. The D gene is left open where the match is weak. Clone size is given for some rows only: seen once, a few or many times, or a class if the clone is expanded.

j_call d_call v_call clone_size cdr3_aa cdr3_nt
TRBJ2-2 NA TRBV7-2 NA CASSLRAVNTGELFF TGTGCCAGCAGCTTAAGGGCCGTGAACACCGGGGAGCTGTTTTTT
TRBJ1-6 NA TRBV6-5 many CASSYRGRDSPLHF TGTGCCAGCAGTTACCGGGGTAGGGATTCACCCCTCCACTTT
TRBJ2-5 NA TRBV20-1 few CSASGGVVQETQYF TGCAGTGCTAGTGGGGGTGTAGTCCAAGAGACCCAGTACTTC
TRBJ1-6 NA TRBV12-3/TRBV12-4 few CASSLSGDSPLHF TGTGCCAGCAGTTTATCGGGGGATTCACCCCTCCACTTT
TRBJ2-7 TRBD1 TRBV5-1 NA CASSIGTGGGEQYF TGCGCCAGCAGCATAGGGACAGGGGGCGGCGAGCAGTACTTC
TRBJ2-3 NA TRBV5-4 many CASSPRFSGASADTQYF TGTGCCAGCAGTCCCAGGTTTTCCGGGGCTTCAGCAGATACGCAGTATTTT
TRBJ2-3 NA TRBV5-1 few CASSRGARDTQYF TGCGCCAGCAGTAGGGGGGCCAGGGATACGCAGTATTTT
TRBJ2-5 TRBD2 TRBV7-2 NA CASSLGIAGGSRTQYF TGTGCCAGCAGCTTAGGTATAGCGGGGGGGAGTAGGACCCAGTACTTC
TRBJ2-6 NA TRBV7-9 many CASSVQVSSGANVLTF TGTGCCAGCAGCGTACAGGTCTCCTCTGGGGCCAACGTCCTGACTTTC
TRBJ1-1 NA TRBV7-2 many CASSANAPGAEAFF TGTGCCAGCAGCGCCAATGCCCCAGGGGCTGAAGCTTTCTTT